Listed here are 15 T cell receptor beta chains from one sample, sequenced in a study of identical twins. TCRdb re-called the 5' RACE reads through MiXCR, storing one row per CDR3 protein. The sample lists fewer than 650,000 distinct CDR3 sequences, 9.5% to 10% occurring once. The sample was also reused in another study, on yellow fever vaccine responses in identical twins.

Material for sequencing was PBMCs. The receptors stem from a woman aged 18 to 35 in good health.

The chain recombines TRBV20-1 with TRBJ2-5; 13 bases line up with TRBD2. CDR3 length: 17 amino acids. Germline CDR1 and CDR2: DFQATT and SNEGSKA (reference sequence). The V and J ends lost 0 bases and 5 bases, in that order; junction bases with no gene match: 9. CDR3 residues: CSARDKTSGRAGETQYF. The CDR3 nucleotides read TGCAGTGCTAGAGATAAAACTAGCGGGAGGGCCGGGGAGACCCAGTACTTC.

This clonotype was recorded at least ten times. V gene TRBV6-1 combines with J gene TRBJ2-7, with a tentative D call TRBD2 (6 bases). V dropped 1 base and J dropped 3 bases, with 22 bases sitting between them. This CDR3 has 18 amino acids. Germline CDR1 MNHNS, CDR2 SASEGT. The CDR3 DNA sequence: TGTGCCAGCAGTGAAGGGGACTCACTCAGCCTGGACTTCTACGAGCAGTACTTC. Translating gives CASSEGDSLSLDFYEQYF.

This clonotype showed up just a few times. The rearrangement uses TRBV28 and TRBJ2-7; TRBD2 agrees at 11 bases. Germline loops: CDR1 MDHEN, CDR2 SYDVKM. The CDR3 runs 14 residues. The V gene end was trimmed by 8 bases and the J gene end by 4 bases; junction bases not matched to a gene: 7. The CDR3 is CASGSLAGVYEQYF. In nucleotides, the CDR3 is TGTGCCAGCGGCTCACTAGCGGGAGTGTACGAGCAGTACTTC.

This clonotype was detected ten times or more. In nucleotides, the CDR3 is TGCAGCGGTCGACTAGCGGGAGGGCCCGGGGAGCTGTTTTTT. Its protein product is CSGRLAGGPGELFF. V gene TRBV29-1 combines with J gene TRBJ2-2; 14 positions match TRBD2. V was pared by 7 bases and J by 6 bases, with 4 bases of the junction left unmatched. Germline loops: CDR1 SQVTM, CDR2 ANQGSEA. The CDR3 has 14 amino acids.

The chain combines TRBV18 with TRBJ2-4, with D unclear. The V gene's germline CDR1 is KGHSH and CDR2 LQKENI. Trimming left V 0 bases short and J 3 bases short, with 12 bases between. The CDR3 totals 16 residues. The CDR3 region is CASSPPQYEFKNIQYF. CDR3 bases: TGTGCCAGCTCACCACCCCAGTATGAGTTCAAAAACATTCAGTACTTC. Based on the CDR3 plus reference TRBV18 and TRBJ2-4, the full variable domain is NAGVMQNPRHLVRRRGQEARLRCSPMKGHSHVYWYRQLPEEGLKFMVYLQKENIIDESGMPKERFSAEFPKEGPSILRIQQVVRGDSAAYFCASSPPQYEFKNIQYFGAGTRLSVL.

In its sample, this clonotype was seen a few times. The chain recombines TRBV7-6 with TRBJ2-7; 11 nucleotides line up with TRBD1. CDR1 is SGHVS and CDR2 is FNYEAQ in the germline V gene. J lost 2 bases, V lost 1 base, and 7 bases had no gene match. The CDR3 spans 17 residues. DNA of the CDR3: TGTGCCAGCAGCTTAGTACCCGGGGGACAGGGGGCCTACGAGCAGTACTTC. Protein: CASSLVPGGQGAYEQYF.

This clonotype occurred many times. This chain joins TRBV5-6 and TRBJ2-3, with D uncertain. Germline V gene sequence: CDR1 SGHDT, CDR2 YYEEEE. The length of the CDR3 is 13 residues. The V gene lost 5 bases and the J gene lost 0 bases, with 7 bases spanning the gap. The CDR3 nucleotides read TGTGCCAGCAGGACCTATAGCACAGATACGCAGTATTTT. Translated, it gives CASRTYSTDTQYF. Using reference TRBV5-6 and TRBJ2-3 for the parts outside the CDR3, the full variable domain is DAGVTQSPTHLIKTRGQQVTLRCSPKSGHDTVSWYQQALGQGPQFIFQYYEEEERQRGNFPDRFSGHQFPNYSSELNVNALLLGDSALYLCASRTYSTDTQYFGPGTRLTVL.

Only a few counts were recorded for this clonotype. CDR3 sequence reads: CASRLSRTSGFYNEQFF. CDR3 sequence (DNA): TGTGCCAGCAGGTTATCCAGGACTAGCGGGTTCTACAATGAGCAGTTCTTC. The J gene is TRBJ2-1, the V gene TRBV12-3 or TRBV12-4; TRBD2 matches 11 bases. The CDR3 extends over 17 amino acids. The junction had 10 bases not matched to a gene; V was cut back by 6 bases and J by 3 bases.

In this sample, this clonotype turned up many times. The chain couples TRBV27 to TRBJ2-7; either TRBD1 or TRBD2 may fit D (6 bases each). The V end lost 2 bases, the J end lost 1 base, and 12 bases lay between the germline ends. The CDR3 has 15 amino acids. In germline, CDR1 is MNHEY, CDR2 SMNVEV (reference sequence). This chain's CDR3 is CASSLGGTPSYEQYF. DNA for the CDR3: TGTGCCAGCAGTTTAGGGGGGACACCTTCCTACGAGCAGTACTTC.

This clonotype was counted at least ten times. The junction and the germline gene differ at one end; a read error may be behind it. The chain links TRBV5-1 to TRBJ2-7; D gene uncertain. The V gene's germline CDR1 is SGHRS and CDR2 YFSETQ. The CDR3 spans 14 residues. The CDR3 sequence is CASSLRSGSYEQYF. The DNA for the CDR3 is TGTGCCAGCAGCTTAAGGTCAGGATCCTACGAGCAGTACTTC. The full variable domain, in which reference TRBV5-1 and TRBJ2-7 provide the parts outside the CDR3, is KAGVTQTPRYLIKTRGQQVTLSCSPISGHRSVSWYQQTPGQGLQFLFEYFSETQRNKGNFPGRFSGRQFSNSRSEMNVSTLELGDSALYLCASSLRSGSYEQYFGPGTRLTVT.

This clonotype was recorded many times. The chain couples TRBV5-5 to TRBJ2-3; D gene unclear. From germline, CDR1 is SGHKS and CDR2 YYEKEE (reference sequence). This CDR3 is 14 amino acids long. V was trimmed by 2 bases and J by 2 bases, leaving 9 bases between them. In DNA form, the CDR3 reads TGTGCCAGCAGCTTACAAGTAGTCACAGATACGCAGTATTTT. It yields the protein CASSLQVVTDTQYF.

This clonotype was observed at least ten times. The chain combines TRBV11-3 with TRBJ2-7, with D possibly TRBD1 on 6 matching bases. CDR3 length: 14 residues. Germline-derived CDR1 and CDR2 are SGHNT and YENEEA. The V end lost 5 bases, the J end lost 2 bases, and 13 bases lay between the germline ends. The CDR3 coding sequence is TGTGCCAGCAGCCCGCGACAGGAGGCCTACGAGCAGTACTTC. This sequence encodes CASSPRQEAYEQYF.

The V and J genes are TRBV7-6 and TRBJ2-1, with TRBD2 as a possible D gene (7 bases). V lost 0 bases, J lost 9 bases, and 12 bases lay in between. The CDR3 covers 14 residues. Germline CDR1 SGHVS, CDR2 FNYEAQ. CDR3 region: CASSLAGGGAEQFF. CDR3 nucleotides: TGTGCCAGCAGCTTAGCGGGAGGGGGGGCTGAGCAGTTCTTC.

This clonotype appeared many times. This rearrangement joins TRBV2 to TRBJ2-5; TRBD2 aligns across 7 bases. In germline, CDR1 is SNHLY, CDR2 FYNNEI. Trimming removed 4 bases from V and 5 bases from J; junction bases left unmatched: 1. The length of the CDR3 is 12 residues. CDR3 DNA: TGTGCCAGCAGTGGGGGAGGGGAGACCCAGTACTTC. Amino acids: CASSGGGETQYF.

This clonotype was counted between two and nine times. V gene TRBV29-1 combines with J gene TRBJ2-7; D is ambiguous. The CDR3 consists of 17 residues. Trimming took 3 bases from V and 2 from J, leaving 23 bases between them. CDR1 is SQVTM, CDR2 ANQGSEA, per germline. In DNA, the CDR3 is TGCAGCGTTGATAACTCAAGTCGAGACTGGTACACCTACGAGCAGTACTTC. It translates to CSVDNSSRDWYTYEQYF.